A selection of T cell receptor beta chains follows, all from one sample in a study of graft-versus-host responses after intestinal transplantation. Profiling relied on immunoSEQ multiplex PCR, and the TCRdb table lists in-frame clones only, not all of them. This sample carries 80,000 to 100,000 clones, about nine tenths of them seen once, and the ten largest clones take roughly 0.17%. Their recognized antigens are unknown. The sequences come from unstimulated CD4+ T cells sorted from spleen or lymph node cells, collected before transplant. The receptors originated from a human donor who was the organ donor for an intestinal transplant. CDR3s include the opening cysteine and the closing phenylalanine or tryptophan. A D gene is named only where the DNA matches it firmly. Clone size appears in some rows only: once, few, many, or a class for an expanded clone.

d_call: TRBD1; v_call: TRBV28; j_call: TRBJ2-7; clone_size: NA; cdr3_nt: TGTGCCAGCAGCCCGACAGGGTCCTACGAGCAGTACTTC; cdr3_aa: CASSPTGSYEQYF
d_call: NA; v_call: TRBV28; j_call: TRBJ2-2; clone_size: NA; cdr3_nt: TGTGCCAGCAGACTTACTAGGGCCAGGTTTGGGGAGCTGTTTTTT; cdr3_aa: CASRLTRARFGELFF
d_call: TRBD2; v_call: TRBV9; j_call: TRBJ2-5; clone_size: NA; cdr3_nt: TGTGCCAGCAGCTTCGGACTAGCGGGGGGGCTTTTAGAGACCCAGTACTTC; cdr3_aa: CASSFGLAGGLLETQYF
d_call: TRBD1; v_call: TRBV11-2; j_call: TRBJ2-7; clone_size: NA; cdr3_nt: TGTGCCAGCAGCCTGACAGGGGAAATGTACGAGCAGTACTTC; cdr3_aa: CASSLTGEMYEQYF
d_call: TRBD2; v_call: TRBV11-1; j_call: TRBJ2-5; clone_size: NA; cdr3_nt: TGTGCCAGCACCTTTGCGGGGGGACACAGGGAGACCCAGTACTTC; cdr3_aa: CASTFAGGHRETQYF
d_call: NA; v_call: TRBV6-6; j_call: TRBJ2-5; clone_size: few; cdr3_nt: TGTGCCAGCAGGAAGGCGGGGGAGACCCAGTACTTC; cdr3_aa: CASRKAGETQYF
d_call: TRBD1; v_call: TRBV27; j_call: TRBJ2-3; clone_size: NA; cdr3_nt: TGTGCCAGCAGTGGGGACAGAGGGGGTCTCACAGATACGCAGTATTTT; cdr3_aa: CASSGDRGGLTDTQYF
d_call: NA; v_call: TRBV6-1; j_call: TRBJ1-1; clone_size: NA; cdr3_nt: TGTGCCAGCATTTTGACAGGCGGCCTTGAAGCTTTCTTT; cdr3_aa: CASILTGGLEAFF
d_call: NA; v_call: TRBV10-3; j_call: TRBJ2-3; clone_size: NA; cdr3_nt: TGTGCCACCACGAAGACTAGCACAGATACGCAGTATTTT; cdr3_aa: CATTKTSTDTQYF
d_call: NA; v_call: TRBV2; j_call: TRBJ1-1; clone_size: few; cdr3_nt: TGTGCCAGCAGTGATTTCCAGAGAACAGGGAACACTGAAGCTTTCTTT; cdr3_aa: CASSDFQRTGNTEAFF
d_call: NA; v_call: TRBV6-1; j_call: TRBJ1-2; clone_size: NA; cdr3_nt: TGTGCCAGCAGCTGGGATCAGGGAAGGACCTATGGCTACACCTTC; cdr3_aa: CASSWDQGRTYGYTF
d_call: TRBD1; v_call: TRBV29-1; j_call: TRBJ1-2; clone_size: NA; cdr3_nt: TGCAGCGTGGAAGTGGACAGGGGGCACTATGGCTACACCTTC; cdr3_aa: CSVEVDRGHYGYTF
d_call: NA; v_call: TRBV7-2; j_call: TRBJ1-3; clone_size: NA; cdr3_nt: TGTGCCAGCAGCTTAGGCAGGGTGGCAAACACCATATATTTT; cdr3_aa: CASSLGRVANTIYF
d_call: NA; v_call: TRBV7-2; j_call: TRBJ1-3; clone_size: few; cdr3_nt: TGTGCCAGCAGCTACCAGGTTCCGACAGGACTTTCTGGAAACACCATATATTTT; cdr3_aa: CASSYQVPTGLSGNTIYF
d_call: NA; v_call: TRBV7-6; j_call: TRBJ2-5; clone_size: NA; cdr3_nt: TGTGCCAGCAGTCCCTCCCTTCAGACCCAGTACTTC; cdr3_aa: CASSPSLQTQYF
d_call: NA; v_call: TRBV9; j_call: TRBJ1-1; clone_size: NA; cdr3_nt: TGTGCCAGCAGCCCAAGAGCGGGGGGCTTGATCACTGAAGCTTTCTTT; cdr3_aa: CASSPRAGGLITEAFF
d_call: TRBD1; v_call: TRBV19; j_call: TRBJ1-6; clone_size: NA; cdr3_nt: TGTGCCAGTAGAACCGGGACAGGGTACGACTCACCCCTCCACTTT; cdr3_aa: CASRTGTGYDSPLHF